This entry concerns a single T cell receptor beta chain. The V end was cut by 10 bases, the J end by 7 bases, with 14 bases between. The CDR3 runs 13 residues. Germline CDR1 ENHRY, CDR2 SYGVKD. Participants' own reports of clinical history determined their cohort assignment. Resolution of symptoms, clearance, or two negative PCRs was present in recovered Cohort 3 donors. The sample is drawn from a study of blood T cell repertoires in COVID-19. Source study methods: Estimation of nucleated cell counts was performed using reference gene primer amplification. Assay: immunoSEQ multiplex PCR; the TCRdb copy retains only in-frame clones and omits some. That table furnishes V, J and clone size, whereas the DNA furnished D and trimming. The sample includes 200,000 or so clones, 84% of them seen just once.

The sequence was collected from a man aged 35 to 55 who had recovered from COVID-19. The sequencing sample was made of PBMCs or T cells enriched from blood (not recorded which). The chain uses TRBV10-3 and TRBJ1-6; a possible D gene is TRBD1 (5 bases). The chain's CDR3 is CASCRQQNSPLHF. The CDR3 region has the DNA TGTGCCAGCTGTCGACAGCAAAATTCACCCCTCCACTTT.